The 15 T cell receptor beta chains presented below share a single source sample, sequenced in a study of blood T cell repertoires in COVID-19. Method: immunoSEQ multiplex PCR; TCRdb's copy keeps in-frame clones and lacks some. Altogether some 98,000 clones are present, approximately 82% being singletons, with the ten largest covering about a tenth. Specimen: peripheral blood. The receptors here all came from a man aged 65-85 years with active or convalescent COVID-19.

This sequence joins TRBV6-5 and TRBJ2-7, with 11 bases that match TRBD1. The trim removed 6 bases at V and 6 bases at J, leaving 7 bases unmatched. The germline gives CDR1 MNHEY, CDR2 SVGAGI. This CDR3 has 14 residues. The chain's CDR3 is CASSADRGRREQYF. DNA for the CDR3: TGTGCCAGCAGCGCGGACAGGGGGCGTCGCGAGCAGTACTTC.

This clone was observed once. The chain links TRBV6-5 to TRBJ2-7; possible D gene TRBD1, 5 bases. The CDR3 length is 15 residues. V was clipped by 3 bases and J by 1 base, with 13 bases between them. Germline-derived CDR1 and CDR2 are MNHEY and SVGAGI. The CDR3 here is CASSYGAQGSYEQYF. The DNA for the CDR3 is TGTGCCAGCAGTTATGGGGCCCAAGGGTCCTACGAGCAGTACTTC.

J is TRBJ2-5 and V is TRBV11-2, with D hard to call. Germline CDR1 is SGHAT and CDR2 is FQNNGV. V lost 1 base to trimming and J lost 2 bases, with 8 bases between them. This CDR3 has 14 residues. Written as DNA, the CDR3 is TGTGCCAGCAGCTTAGGGCCAGATCAAGAGACCCAGTACTTC. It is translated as CASSLGPDQETQYF.

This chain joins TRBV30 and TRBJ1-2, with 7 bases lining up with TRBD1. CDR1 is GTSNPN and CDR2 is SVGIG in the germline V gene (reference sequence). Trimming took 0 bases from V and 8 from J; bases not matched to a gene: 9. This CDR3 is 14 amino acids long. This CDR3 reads CAWSVLERGPGYTF. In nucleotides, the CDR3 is TGTGCCTGGAGTGTACTGGAGAGGGGGCCGGGCTACACCTTC.

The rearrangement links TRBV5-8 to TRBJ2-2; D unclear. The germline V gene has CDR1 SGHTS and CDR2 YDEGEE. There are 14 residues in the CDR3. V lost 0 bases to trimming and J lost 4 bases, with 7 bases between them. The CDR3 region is CASSLGPGTGELFF. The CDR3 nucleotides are TGTGCCAGCAGCTTGGGGCCTGGCACCGGGGAGCTGTTTTTT.

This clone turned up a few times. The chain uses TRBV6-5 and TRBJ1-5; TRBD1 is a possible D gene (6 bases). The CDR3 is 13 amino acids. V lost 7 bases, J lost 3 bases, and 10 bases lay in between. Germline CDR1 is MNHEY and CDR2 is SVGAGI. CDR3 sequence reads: CASTGQFNQPQHF. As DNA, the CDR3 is TGTGCCAGCACCGGACAGTTCAATCAGCCCCAGCATTTT.

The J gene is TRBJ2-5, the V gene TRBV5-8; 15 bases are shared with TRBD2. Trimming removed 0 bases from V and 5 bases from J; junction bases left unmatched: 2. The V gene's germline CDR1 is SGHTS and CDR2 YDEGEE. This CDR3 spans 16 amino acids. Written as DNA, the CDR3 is TGTGCCAGCAGCTTGGAGGGACTAGCGGGGGGCGAGACCCAGTACTTC. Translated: CASSLEGLAGGETQYF.

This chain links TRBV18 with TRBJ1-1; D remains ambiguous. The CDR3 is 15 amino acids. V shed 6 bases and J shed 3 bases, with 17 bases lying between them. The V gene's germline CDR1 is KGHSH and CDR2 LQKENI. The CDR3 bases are TGTGCCAGCTCCCTCGACACGGCGGGGTACACTGAAGCTTTCTTT. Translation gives CASSLDTAGYTEAFF.

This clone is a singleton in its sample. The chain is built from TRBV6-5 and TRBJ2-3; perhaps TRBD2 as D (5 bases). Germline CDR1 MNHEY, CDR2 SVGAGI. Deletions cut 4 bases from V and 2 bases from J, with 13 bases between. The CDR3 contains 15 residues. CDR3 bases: TGTGCCAGCAGTTTAGGGAGACCTCTCACAGATACGCAGTATTTT. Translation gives CASSLGRPLTDTQYF.

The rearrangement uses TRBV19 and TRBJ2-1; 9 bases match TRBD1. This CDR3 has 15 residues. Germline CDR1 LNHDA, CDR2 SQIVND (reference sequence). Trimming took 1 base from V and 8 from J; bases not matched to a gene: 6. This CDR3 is CASSIARTGVDEQFF. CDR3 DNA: TGTGCCAGTAGTATAGCAAGGACAGGGGTTGATGAGCAGTTCTTC.

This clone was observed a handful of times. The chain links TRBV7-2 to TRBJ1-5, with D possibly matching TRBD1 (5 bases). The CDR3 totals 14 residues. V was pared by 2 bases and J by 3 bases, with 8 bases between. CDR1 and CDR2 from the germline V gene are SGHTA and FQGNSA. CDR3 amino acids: CASSLQGVNQPQHF. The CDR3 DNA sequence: TGTGCCAGCAGCTTACAGGGTGTCAATCAGCCCCAGCATTTT.

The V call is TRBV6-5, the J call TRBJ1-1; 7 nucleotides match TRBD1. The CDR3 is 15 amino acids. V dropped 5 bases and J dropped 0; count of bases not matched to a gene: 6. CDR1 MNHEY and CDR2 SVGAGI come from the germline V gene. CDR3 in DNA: TGTGCCAGCAGTAGGCAGGGGGTCATGAACACTGAAGCTTTCTTT. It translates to CASSRQGVMNTEAFF.

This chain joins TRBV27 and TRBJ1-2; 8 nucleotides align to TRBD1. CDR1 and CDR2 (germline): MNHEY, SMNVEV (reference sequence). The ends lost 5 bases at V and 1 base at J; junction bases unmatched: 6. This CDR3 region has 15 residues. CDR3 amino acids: CASSARQGFNYGYTF. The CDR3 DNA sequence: TGTGCCAGCAGTGCCCGACAGGGGTTTAACTATGGCTACACCTTC.

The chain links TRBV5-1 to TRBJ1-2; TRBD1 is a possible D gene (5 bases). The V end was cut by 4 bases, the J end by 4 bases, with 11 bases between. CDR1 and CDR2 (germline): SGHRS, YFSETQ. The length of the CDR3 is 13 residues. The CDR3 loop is CASSQTATYGYTF. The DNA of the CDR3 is TGCGCCAGCAGCCAGACAGCGACCTATGGCTACACCTTC.

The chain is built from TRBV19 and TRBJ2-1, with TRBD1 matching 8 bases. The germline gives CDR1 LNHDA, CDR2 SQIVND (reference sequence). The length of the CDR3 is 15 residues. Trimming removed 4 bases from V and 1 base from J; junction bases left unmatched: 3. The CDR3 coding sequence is TGTGCCAGTAGTAACAACAGGGGGTCCTACAATGAGCAGTTCTTC. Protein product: CASSNNRGSYNEQFF.